Presented here are 12 T cell receptor beta chains from one specimen sequenced in a study of T cell responses to AZD1222 COVID-19 vaccine. The repertoire was sequenced with immunoSEQ multiplex PCR; TCRdb's copy has only in-frame clones and lacks some. This table holds fewer than 120,000 clones, more than 90% found once. The sequenced sample was peripheral blood, obtained 28 days after the second AZD1222 dose. The source is an adult who received the AZD1222 COVID-19 vaccine.

The chain is built from TRBV15 and TRBJ1-2; D gene ambiguous. V shed 0 bases and J shed 4 bases, with 9 bases lying between them. The CDR3 has 14 amino acids. Per germline, CDR1 LNHNV and CDR2 YYDKDF (reference sequence). DNA of the CDR3: TGTGCCACCAGCAGAGATCGGACCGCCTATGGCTACACCTTC. The encoded protein is CATSRDRTAYGYTF.

This chain uses TRBV21-1 with TRBJ1-2; the listed D gene, TRBD1, was not tested against the DNA. TRBV21-1 is a pseudogene locus. The CDR3 has 14 amino acids. CDR3 in DNA: TGTGCCAGCAGCGGTCGGACAGGGGGCTATGGCTACACCTTC. This gives the protein CASSGRTGGYGYTF.

The chain has TRBV20-1 and TRBJ1-1; 9 bases are shared with TRBD1. This CDR3 is 14 amino acids long. J was trimmed by 11 bases and V by 3 bases; bases with no gene match: 13. CDR1 and CDR2 (germline): DFQATT, SNEGSKA (reference sequence). DNA of the CDR3: TGCAGTGCTAGTAGGGGACAGGGAGAAAGAAGGGCTTTCTTT. Protein product: CSASRGQGERRAFF.

V usage is TRBV5-1 and J usage is TRBJ2-3; D uncertain. V was cut by 0 bases and J by 2 bases, with 7 bases left in between. CDR3 size: 14 residues. CDR1 is SGHRS and CDR2 is YFSETQ in the germline V gene. The CDR3 sequence: CASSLAYDTDTQYF. As DNA, the CDR3 is TGCGCCAGCAGCTTGGCCTATGACACAGATACGCAGTATTTT.

The V and J genes are TRBV5-1 and TRBJ1-2, with TRBD1 identical over 9 bases. The CDR3 is made up of 15 amino acids. Germline CDR1 SGHRS, CDR2 YFSETQ. V dropped 0 bases and J dropped 3; count of bases not matched to a gene: 3. CDR3 amino acids: CASSLGQGVYYGYTF. CDR3 nucleotide sequence: TGCGCCAGCAGCTTGGGACAGGGGGTTTACTATGGCTACACCTTC. Full variable domain (rest looked up from reference TRBV5-1 and TRBJ1-2): KAGVTQTPRYLIKTRGQQVTLSCSPISGHRSVSWYQQTPGQGLQFLFEYFSETQRNKGNFPGRFSGRQFSNSRSEMNVSTLELGDSALYLCASSLGQGVYYGYTFGSGTRLTVV.

The rearrangement uses TRBV5-1 and TRBJ2-4; tentatively, D is TRBD1 (5 bases). Between the trimmed V and J ends, which lost 0 bases and 5 bases, there was a span of 6 bases. Per the germline V gene, CDR1 is SGHRS and CDR2 is YFSETQ. CDR3 length: 13 residues. Here the CDR3 reads CASSLEGENIQYF. CDR3 DNA: TGCGCCAGCAGCTTGGAAGGGGAAAACATTCAGTACTTC.

The V gene is TRBV27, the J gene TRBJ1-2; 9 bases map to TRBD1. Looked up from germline, CDR1 is MNHEY and CDR2 is SMNVEV (reference sequence). The CDR3 totals 14 residues. V lost 5 bases to trimming and J lost 6 bases; unmatched junction nucleotides: 7. The CDR3 is CASSRGTGRDGYTF. CDR3 sequence (DNA): TGTGCCAGCAGTCGGGGGACAGGGCGGGATGGCTACACCTTC.

The CDR3 loop is CAWRGTGDQPQHF. The CDR3 DNA reads as TGTGCCTGGAGGGGGACAGGGGATCAGCCCCAGCATTTT. The chain is built from TRBV30 and TRBJ1-5; 10 bases match TRBD1. The germline gives CDR1 GTSNPN, CDR2 SVGIG (reference sequence). The V segment lost 3 bases and the J segment 5 bases; nucleotides outside the gene matches: 1. The CDR3 is 13 residues long.

The rearrangement joins TRBV28 to TRBJ1-1; TRBD1 is a possible D gene (5 bases). Trimming removed 7 bases from V and 1 base from J, with 19 bases in between. This CDR3 contains 16 residues. Germline V lookup: CDR1 MDHEN, CDR2 SYDVKM. DNA of the CDR3: TGTGCCAGCACCCCCGGTGGGGCCGTCGGGAACACTGAAGCTTTCTTT. Its protein is CASTPGGAVGNTEAFF.

This chain joins TRBV6-2 or TRBV6-3 and TRBJ1-2; possible D gene TRBD1, 5 bases. CDR3 length equals 13 residues. The V gene's germline CDR1 is MNHEY and CDR2 SVGEGT. The V end lost 2 bases, the J end lost 5 bases, and 9 bases lay between the germline ends. The CDR3 protein is CASSYRSGYGYTF. The CDR3 nucleotides read TGTGCCAGCAGTTACCGGTCAGGGTATGGCTACACCTTC.

V gene TRBV12-3 or TRBV12-4 combines with J gene TRBJ1-5, with D hard to call. Trimming removed 4 bases at V and 2 bases at J, with 3 bases between. The CDR3 is 12 amino acids. The CDR3 coding sequence is TGTGCCAGCAGTTATCGCAATCAGCCCCAGCATTTT. Amino acids: CASSYRNQPQHF.

The J gene is TRBJ1-5, the V gene TRBV10-3; the match to TRBD1 covers 9 bases. V shed 4 bases, J shed 7 bases, and the junction held 11 bases outside the gene matches. The CDR3 covers 16 residues. The germline gives CDR1 ENHRY, CDR2 SYGVKD. Here the CDR3 reads CAISAYPGQGGQPQHF. The CDR3 DNA is TGTGCCATCAGTGCGTATCCGGGACAGGGTGGCCAGCCCCAGCATTTT.